This TCR beta chain appears in the sequencing data of a study of monozygotic twins with inflammatory bowel disease. Eight separate reactions per sample served to make cDNA. After re-calling the 5' RACE reads, TCRdb lists one entry per CDR3 protein, DNA absent. The sample features 150,000 to 200,000 distinct CDR3 sequences, with roughly 3% in its top ten. The sample taken for sequencing was blood. The sequence was obtained from a human donor with ulcerative colitis or Crohn's disease, or a healthy co-twin of an affected twin (not recorded which).

CDR3 sequence: CAWSRAGGDEQYF. This chain uses TRBV30 with TRBJ2-7; TCRdb outputs TRBD2, but without DNA this stays unchecked. Germline-derived CDR1 and CDR2 are GTSNPN and SVGIG (reference sequence). The CDR3 length is 13 residues.